A single sample gave rise to the 2 T cell receptor beta chains below, sequenced in a study of T-cell memory formation after mild COVID-19. TCRdb fed the 5' RACE reads into MiXCR, producing one record per CDR3 protein. The repertoire holds about 440,000 distinct CDR3 sequences, with 20% as singletons. The specimen was PBMCs or a T cell subset sorted from them (not recorded which). The receptor set was obtained from an adult woman who had mild COVID-19 (a few samples of this study predate the infection). Cell type and time point are not known.

The CDR3 protein is CASSPKGQGGSPLHF. The CDR3 nucleotides read TGCGCCAGCAGCCCGAAGGGACAGGGAGGGTCACCCCTCCACTTT. This chain connects TRBV5-1 to TRBJ1-6, with 9 bases identical to TRBD1. Per germline, CDR1 SGHRS and CDR2 YFSETQ. V lost 4 bases and J lost 10; bases outside the gene matches: 9. The CDR3 is made up of 15 amino acids.

This chain links TRBV11-2 with TRBJ2-5; 7 nucleotides line up with TRBD1. V lost 6 bases to trimming and J lost 5 bases; unmatched junction nucleotides: 9. Germline loops: CDR1 SGHAT, CDR2 FQNNGV. The CDR3 runs 14 residues. Here the CDR3 reads CASRNRTGVETQYF. The CDR3 region has the DNA TGTGCCAGCAGAAACCGAACAGGGGTGGAGACCCAGTACTTC.